This is a list of T cell receptor beta chains from one sample in a study of T-cell reconstitution after alpha-beta-depleted transplantation in children. Each CDR3 protein is one row after TCRdb ran MiXCR on the PCR reads. The sample gives some 590,000 distinct CDR3 sequences, over 9.5% of which show up once; less than 5% is in the top ten. Source: PBMCs from the stem cell graft donor, taken from the stem cell graft. The receptor source for this set is a human donor who donated a stem cell graft to a child with acute myeloid leukemia. CDR3s include the opening cysteine and the closing phenylalanine or tryptophan. D genes are given only for firm matches. The size field is filled for only some rows; it gives once, few, many or a size class.

TRBD2,few,TRBJ2-7,TRBV30,CAWSGGAGLAVSYEQYF,TGTGCCTGGAGTGGGGGGGCCGGACTAGCGGTCTCCTACGAGCAGTACTTC
-,-,TRBJ2-3,TRBV20-1,CSAPDPPGGDTQYF,TGCAGTGCACCCGATCCCCCGGGCGGGGATACGCAGTATTTT
TRBD1,-,TRBJ1-3,TRBV6-2/TRBV6-3,CATLDRASGNTIYF,TGTGCCACCTTGGACAGGGCCTCTGGAAACACCATATATTTT
-,many,TRBJ2-7,TRBV7-2,CASSLDRGRDEQYF,TGTGCCAGCAGCTTAGACAGGGGGAGGGACGAGCAGTACTTC
TRBD2,-,TRBJ2-7,TRBV5-1,CASRFGTGGIYEQYF,TGCGCCAGCAGATTTGGGACGGGAGGGATTTACGAGCAGTACTTC
-,many,TRBJ2-3,TRBV7-9,CASSPTGGTDTQYF,TGCGCCAGCAGCCCCACGGGCGGCACAGATACGCAGTATTTT
TRBD2,many,TRBJ2-1,TRBV5-1,CASSLPSGSSHNEQFF,TGCGCCAGCAGCTTACCTAGCGGGAGTAGTCACAATGAGCAGTTCTTC
-,many,TRBJ1-6,TRBV9,CASSVVCQGSSYNSPLHF,TGTGCCAGCAGCGTAGTTTGTCAGGGAAGCTCCTATAATTCACCCCTCCACTTT
TRBD1,-,TRBJ1-2,TRBV2,CASTRDRGRVGYTF,TGTGCCAGCACCCGAGACAGGGGGCGGGTTGGCTACACCTTC
-,-,TRBJ2-3,TRBV12-3/TRBV12-4,CASNLGGSWTDTQYF,TGTGCCAGCAACCTGGGGGGCAGTTGGACAGATACGCAGTATTTT
-,many,TRBJ2-5,TRBV30,CAWSVQETQYF,TGTGCCTGGAGTGTACAGGAGACCCAGTACTTC
TRBD2,few,TRBJ2-3,TRBV20-1,CSGTTKRGTTDTQYF,TGCAGTGGCACCACAAAGCGGGGGACCACAGATACGCAGTATTTT
-,many,TRBJ2-1,TRBV12-3/TRBV12-4,CASSFLTSSYNEQFF,TGTGCCAGCAGTTTTCTGACTAGCTCCTACAATGAGCAGTTCTTC
TRBD1,few,TRBJ2-3,TRBV7-9,CASSPNTGAPTDTQYF,TGTGCCAGCAGCCCGAACACAGGGGCCCCGACAGATACGCAGTATTTT
TRBD1,-,TRBJ2-2,TRBV4-2,CASSAPGTGGWTGELFF,TGTGCCAGCAGTGCCCCCGGGACAGGGGGGTGGACCGGGGAGCTGTTTTTT
TRBD1,-,TRBJ2-7,TRBV20-1,CSADTGQGAWEQYF,TGCAGTGCTGATACGGGACAGGGGGCTTGGGAGCAGTACTTC
TRBD1,-,TRBJ1-2,TRBV5-1,CASSSFTGDYGYTF,TGCGCCAGCAGCTCATTTACAGGGGACTATGGCTACACCTTC
-,-,TRBJ1-3,TRBV27,CASSSHSGLEGKKRNTIYF,TGTGCCAGCAGTTCTCATTCGGGGTTGGAGGGTAAAAAACGAAACACCATATATTTT
-,-,TRBJ2-5,TRBV5-6,CASSLAGSAGQETQYF,TGTGCCAGCAGCTTGGCCGGGTCAGCTGGACAAGAGACCCAGTACTTC
-,-,TRBJ2-1,TRBV5-6,CASSPATSEQFF,TGTGCCAGCAGCCCGGCGACTAGTGAGCAGTTCTTC
-,many,TRBJ2-3,TRBV27,CASTVVGGGTDTQYF,TGTGCCAGCACCGTAGTAGGTGGTGGCACAGATACGCAGTATTTT
-,many,TRBJ2-7,TRBV6-5,CASSYERGAYEQYF,TGTGCCAGCAGTTACGAGAGGGGGGCCTACGAGCAGTACTTC
-,many,TRBJ2-2,TRBV24-1,CATSAVASDTGELFF,TGTGCCACCAGTGCAGTGGCCTCGGACACCGGGGAGCTGTTTTTT
TRBD2,once,TRBJ2-7,TRBV28,CASSSPKTSGSHEQYF,TGTGCCAGCAGTTCCCCCAAAACTAGCGGGAGCCACGAGCAGTACTTC
TRBD1,few,TRBJ1-5,TRBV5-4,CASSFGQGVSNQPQHF,TGTGCCAGCAGCTTCGGACAGGGGGTTAGCAATCAGCCCCAGCATTTT
-,-,TRBJ1-6,TRBV20-1,CSATPAGGGSSPLHF,TGCAGTGCCACCCCGGCGGGGGGAGGTAGTTCACCCCTCCACTTT
-,few,TRBJ1-5,TRBV28,CASIIVGGNQPQHF,TGTGCCAGCATCATAGTGGGGGGTAATCAGCCCCAGCATTTT
TRBD2,many,TRBJ2-1,TRBV20-1,CSAPSGLYNEQFF,TGCAGTGCTCCTAGCGGGCTTTACAATGAGCAGTTCTTC
-,-,TRBJ1-2,TRBV2,CASRASGAANYGYTF,TGTGCCAGCAGGGCGAGCGGGGCAGCTAACTATGGCTACACCTTC
-,few,TRBJ2-1,TRBV2,CASSQTLGGGRHGF,TGTGCCAGCAGCCAAACCCTGGGTGGGGGGCGGCATGGCTTC
-,-,TRBJ1-5,TRBV29-1,CSVVWSSSSNQPQHF,TGCAGCGTTGTTTGGTCAAGTAGTAGCAATCAGCCCCAGCATTTT
-,-,TRBJ1-3,TRBV12-5,CASGLPQGPGAHRGNTIYF,TGTGCTAGTGGTTTGCCCCAAGGGCCAGGGGCCCACCGGGGAAACACCATATATTTT
TRBD1,many,TRBJ2-7,TRBV12-3/TRBV12-4,CASSRQGQSEQYF,TGTGCCAGCAGTCGCCAGGGACAGTCCGAGCAGTACTTC
-,-,TRBJ2-6,TRBV11-2,CAYLWANVLTF,TGTGCCTACTTATGGGCCAACGTCCTGACTTTC
-,few,TRBJ1-1,TRBV15,CATSGVGGLTEAFF,TGTGCCACCAGCGGCGTAGGGGGTTTGACTGAAGCTTTCTTT
-,many,TRBJ2-1,TRBV5-1,CASSLEGGSAYNEQFF,TGCGCCAGCAGCTTGGAAGGGGGAAGCGCCTACAATGAGCAGTTCTTC
-,few,TRBJ2-1,TRBV6-5,CASSYNFREQFF,TGTGCCAGCAGTTACAACTTTCGTGAGCAGTTCTTC
TRBD2,-,TRBJ2-1,TRBV28,CASSKWSSGRVDNEQFF,TGTGCCAGCAGTAAGTGGTCTAGCGGGAGAGTGGACAATGAGCAGTTCTTC
-,-,TRBJ2-7,TRBV4-2,CASSQAPAGPPYEQYF,TGTGCCAGCAGCCAAGCCCCGGCGGGACCCCCCTACGAGCAGTACTTC
TRBD1,-,TRBJ1-5,TRBV12-3/TRBV12-4,CASIQGGGQPQHF,TGTGCCAGCATTCAGGGGGGAGGTCAGCCCCAGCATTTT
-,-,TRBJ2-7,TRBV6-2/TRBV6-3,CASREGGDEQYF,TGTGCCAGCCGTGAGGGGGGTGACGAGCAGTACTTC
TRBD2,few,TRBJ2-7,TRBV27,CASSFAGGTYEQYF,TGTGCCAGCAGTTTCGCGGGAGGGACCTACGAGCAGTACTTC
TRBD2,-,TRBJ2-1,TRBV12-5,CAGNQLAGLGEQFF,TGTGCTGGAAACCAACTAGCGGGGTTAGGTGAGCAGTTCTTC
TRBD2,many,TRBJ2-3,TRBV9,CASSVRLASDTQYF,TGTGCCAGCAGCGTAAGACTAGCCTCGGATACGCAGTATTTT
TRBD1,-,TRBJ1-5,TRBV12-3/TRBV12-4,CASSPSHRQGNFQPQHF,TGTGCCAGCAGCCCAAGTCATCGACAGGGTAATTTCCAGCCCCAGCATTTT